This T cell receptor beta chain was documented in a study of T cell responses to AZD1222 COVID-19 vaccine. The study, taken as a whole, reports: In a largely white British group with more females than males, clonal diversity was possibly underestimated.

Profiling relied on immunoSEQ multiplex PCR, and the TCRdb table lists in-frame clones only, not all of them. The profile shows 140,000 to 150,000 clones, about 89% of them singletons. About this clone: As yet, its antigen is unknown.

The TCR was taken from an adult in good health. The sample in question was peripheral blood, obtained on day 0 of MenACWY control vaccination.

CDR3 in DNA: TGTGCCAGCAGTGAAGTCCCTAGCGGGGCAATCGAGCAGTACTTC. Its translation is CASSEVPSGAIEQYF. V and J are TRBV6-1 and TRBJ2-7, with 9 bases that match TRBD2. Germline V gene lookup returns CDR1 MNHNS and CDR2 SASEGT. The CDR3 runs 15 residues. The trim removed 1 base at V and 6 bases at J, leaving 7 bases unmatched.